This T cell receptor beta chain was documented in a study of cytomegalovirus exposure and HLA in healthy donors. The primer mix had 60 Vbeta and 13 Jbeta primers. Method: immunoSEQ multiplex PCR; TCRdb's copy keeps in-frame clones and lacks some. Seen here are 95,000 to 150,000 clones, 65% to 80% observed once, and the top ten hold 5.8%. As for this clone: The antigen remains undetermined.

General study findings and limits: Among the sequence variants, a highly shared cluster was likely an artifact of sequencing. A few V segments could not be told apart, such as TRBV6-2 and TRBV6-3, and were left out.

Unrecorded immune exposure was likely among donors, who were nominally healthy when sampled. CDR3 length equals 15 residues. In germline, CDR1 is MNHNS, CDR2 SASEGT. The V segment lost 3 bases and the J segment 4 bases; nucleotides outside the gene matches: 6. The sequenced sample was PBMCs. The chain carries TRBV6-1 and TRBJ2-1, with 7 nucleotides matching TRBD1. The receptor was isolated from a man between 18 and 29 years old in good health and CMV-seropositive. The CDR3 is CASSDRTGEYNEQFF. CDR3 coding DNA: TGTGCCAGCAGTGATCGGACAGGCGAATACAATGAGCAGTTCTTC.